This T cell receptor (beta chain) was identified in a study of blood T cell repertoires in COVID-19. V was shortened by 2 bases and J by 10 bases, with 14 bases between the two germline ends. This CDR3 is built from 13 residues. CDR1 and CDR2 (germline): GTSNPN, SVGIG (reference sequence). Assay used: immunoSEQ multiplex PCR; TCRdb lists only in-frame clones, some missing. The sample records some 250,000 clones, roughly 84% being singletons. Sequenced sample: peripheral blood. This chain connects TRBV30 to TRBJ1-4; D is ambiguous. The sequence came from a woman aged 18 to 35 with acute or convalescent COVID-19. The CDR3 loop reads CAWSNWAIRKLFF. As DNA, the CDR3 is TGTGCCTGGAGTAATTGGGCGATACGAAAACTGTTTTTT.